The next 22 T cell receptor beta chains were all read from a single sample in a study of blood T cell repertoires in COVID-19. TCRdb's table, derived via immunoSEQ multiplex PCR, lists solely in-frame clones and lacks some. The table has under 300,000 clones, roughly 87% seen once; the top ten hold 0.7% to 0.85%. The sequencing input was peripheral blood. The receptors come from a woman in her 30s with acute or convalescent COVID-19.

The chain carries TRBV19 and TRBJ2-7; D is possibly TRBD2 (5 bases). CDR3 size: 11 residues. Germline V lookup: CDR1 LNHDA, CDR2 SQIVND (reference sequence). V was cut by 9 bases and J by 6 bases, with 12 bases left in between. The CDR3 loop is CASQLGVEQYF. The CDR3 bases are TGTGCCAGCCAACTCGGGGTCGAGCAGTACTTC.

In this sample, this clone turned up once. The genes are TRBV18 and TRBJ1-1; unclear D gene. The germline V gene has CDR1 KGHSH and CDR2 LQKENI. The CDR3 has 13 amino acids. V was trimmed by 10 bases and J by 5 bases, leaving 17 bases between them. The CDR3 DNA follows: TGTGCCACTACCGGCCGGGGAGGAACTGAAGCTTTCTTT. Translation: CATTGRGGTEAFF.

This rearrangement joins TRBV27 to TRBJ2-5, with TRBD1 as a possible D gene (6 bases). V gave up 6 bases and J gave up 0 bases, with 23 bases separating them. Germline V CDR1 and CDR2: MNHEY, SMNVEV (reference sequence). The CDR3 covers 18 residues. The CDR3 sequence is CASRIGQQTKLYQETQYF. The CDR3 region has the DNA TGTGCCAGCAGGATTGGACAGCAAACAAAATTATACCAAGAGACCCAGTACTTC.

The chain carries TRBV19 and TRBJ1-3; 9 bases are a match to TRBD1. Germline V gives CDR1 LNHDA, CDR2 SQIVND (reference sequence). The CDR3 is made up of 14 amino acids. J gave up 4 bases and V 5 bases, and 3 bases lay outside the gene matches. DNA of the CDR3: TGTGCCAGTAGTGGGACAGGGCTGGGAAACACCATATATTTT. This sequence encodes CASSGTGLGNTIYF.

This rearrangement joins TRBV21-1 to TRBJ2-2; the table's D call, TRBD2, was not checked against the DNA. TRBV21-1 corresponds to a pseudogene. There are 16 residues in the CDR3. This chain's CDR3 is CASSDVTGVNTGELFF. DNA for the CDR3: TGTGCCAGCAGCGACGTAACCGGGGTCAACACCGGGGAGCTGTTTTTT.

V and J are TRBV5-1 and TRBJ1-1; weak D call: TRBD1 (5 bases). The CDR3 sequence is 14 residues long. In germline, CDR1 is SGHRS, CDR2 YFSETQ. Trimming left V 0 bases short and J 9 bases short, with 15 bases between. CDR3 in DNA: TGCGCCAGCAGCTTGGGTCGTAAGGAGGGGCAAGCTTTCTTT. Residues: CASSLGRKEGQAFF.

This sequence joins TRBV6-2 or TRBV6-3 and TRBJ1-6, with D possibly TRBD1 on 5 matching bases. Trimming cost V 5 bases and J 12 bases, with 8 bases left between them. The CDR3 runs 11 residues. Germline assignment: CDR1 MNHEY and CDR2 SVGEGT. The CDR3, as DNA: TGTGCCAGCAGTCTCGGGGGACCCCTCCACTTT. This codes for CASSLGGPLHF.

The gene calls are TRBV6-1 and TRBJ2-2, with D perhaps TRBD1 (5 bases). The V gene's germline CDR1 is MNHNS and CDR2 SASEGT. This CDR3 has 16 residues. Trimming stripped 2 bases from V and 8 bases from J, with 18 bases between. The CDR3 reads CASSESAGMGVGELFF. DNA of the CDR3: TGTGCCAGCAGTGAATCAGCAGGGATGGGTGTGGGGGAGCTGTTTTTT.

The V and J genes are TRBV5-1 and TRBJ2-1; 11 bases match TRBD2. Germline loops: CDR1 SGHRS, CDR2 YFSETQ. This CDR3 region has 16 residues. Germline trimming cut 0 bases from V and 2 bases from J; bases unmatched to any gene: 1. CDR3 residues: CASSLGLAGTYNEQFF. The CDR3 DNA reads TGCGCCAGCAGCTTGGGACTAGCGGGGACCTACAATGAGCAGTTCTTC.

The chain is built from TRBV10-3 and TRBJ1-4; D is perhaps TRBD1 (5 bases). CDR1 and CDR2 (germline): ENHRY, SYGVKD. The V and J ends lost 0 bases and 3 bases respectively, with 11 bases between them. This CDR3 is 16 amino acids long. The CDR3, as DNA: TGTGCCATCAGTGAGTCGGGGGGGATTGCTAATGAAAAACTGTTTTTT. This sequence encodes CAISESGGIANEKLFF.

This clone was detected once. The chain has TRBV27 and TRBJ2-5, with a possible D match to TRBD1 (5 bases). Trimming shortened V by 2 bases and J by 5 bases, and 12 bases separated the two germline ends. This CDR3 contains 14 residues. Germline lookup yields CDR1 MNHEY and CDR2 SMNVEV (reference sequence). As DNA, the CDR3 is TGTGCCAGCAGTTTAAGACAGTACGGGGAGACCCAGTACTTC. Protein sequence: CASSLRQYGETQYF.

CDR3 in DNA: TGTGCCAGCAGCCGGGGAGGGACTGGGGCCAACGTCCTGACTTTC. Its protein product is CASSRGGTGANVLTF. This chain uses TRBV7-2 with TRBJ2-6, with 7 bases that match TRBD2. Germline CDR1 is SGHTA and CDR2 is FQGNSA. V shed 5 bases and J 2 bases; nucleotides not matched to a gene: 3. CDR3 length: 15 amino acids. The whole variable domain, filled in from reference TRBV7-2 and TRBJ2-6, reads GAGVSQSPSNKVTEKGKDVELRCDPISGHTALYWYRQSLGQGLEFLIYFQGNSAPDKSGLPSDRFSAERTGGSVSTLTIQRTQQEDSAVYLCASSRGGTGANVLTFGAGSRLTVL.

The chain combines TRBV19 with TRBJ2-3, with D uncertain. CDR1 is LNHDA and CDR2 is SQIVND in the germline V gene (reference sequence). V shed 3 bases and J shed 4 bases, with 11 bases lying between them. The CDR3 is 14 residues long. The CDR3 DNA reads TGTGCCAGTAGTATCGATCCTATGTCAGATACGCAGTATTTT. Amino acids: CASSIDPMSDTQYF.

The chain couples TRBV19 to TRBJ1-6; D is ambiguous. Per germline, CDR1 LNHDA and CDR2 SQIVND (reference sequence). Trimming took off 3 bases at V and 10 bases at J, with 10 bases between the two ends. This CDR3 is 13 amino acids long. The CDR3 DNA follows: TGTGCCAGTAGTATGGAGGGCAGGTCACCCCTCCACTTT. This codes for CASSMEGRSPLHF.

A single count supports this clone. The genes are TRBV5-4 and TRBJ1-4; 11 nucleotides match TRBD1. This CDR3 has 16 amino acids. Trimming removed 4 bases from V and 7 bases from J; junction bases left unmatched: 9. CDR1 SGHNT and CDR2 YYREEE come from the germline V gene (reference sequence). CDR3 in amino acids: CASSSGQGANGEKLFF. CDR3 sequence (DNA): TGTGCCAGCAGCAGTGGACAGGGGGCTAATGGTGAAAAACTGTTTTTT.

Concerning this clone: This specimen includes other DNA sequences encoding the same CDR3. The V and J genes are TRBV4-3 and TRBJ2-7; 8 bases fit TRBD1. Trimming at V came to 3 bases and at J to 0 bases, leaving 7 bases not matched to a gene. Germline V gives CDR1 LGHNA, CDR2 YSLEER. The CDR3 contains 16 residues. The CDR3, as DNA: TGCGCCAGCAGCCAGGGCAGGGACAGGCACTCCTACGAGCAGTACTTC. This gives the protein CASSQGRDRHSYEQYF.

Here the CDR3 reads CASSELGRLNTGELFF. In nucleotides, the CDR3 is TGTGCCAGCAGTGAACTTGGCAGACTGAACACCGGGGAGCTGTTTTTT. V and J are TRBV6-1 and TRBJ2-2; the D is unclear. This CDR3 has 16 amino acids. Germline V gene data show CDR1 as MNHNS and CDR2 as SASEGT. V gave up 2 bases and J gave up 1 base, with 11 bases separating them.

CDR3 amino acids: CAWSVRRQLNQPQHF. CDR3 nucleotide sequence: TGTGCCTGGAGTGTACGGCGGCAGCTAAATCAGCCCCAGCATTTT. J is TRBJ1-5 and V is TRBV30; D not certain. The CDR3 has 15 residues. Per germline, CDR1 GTSNPN and CDR2 SVGIG (reference sequence). Trimming took off 0 bases at V and 4 bases at J, with 13 bases between the two ends.

The J gene is TRBJ2-7, the V gene TRBV19; 8 bases line up with TRBD1. Germline V gives CDR1 LNHDA, CDR2 SQIVND (reference sequence). The V segment lost 6 bases and the J segment 6 bases; nucleotides outside the gene matches: 4. The CDR3 has 12 residues. The CDR3 spells CASSFGQGEQYF. The DNA for the CDR3 is TGTGCCAGTAGCTTTGGACAGGGCGAGCAGTACTTC.

This clone appeared once. The chain couples TRBV7-9 to TRBJ2-3, with a weak D call TRBD2 (6 bases). Germline-derived CDR1 and CDR2 are SEHNR and FQNEAQ (reference sequence). V lost 1 base and J 1 base, leaving 9 bases between the germline ends. This CDR3 region has 15 residues. As DNA, the CDR3 is TGTGCCAGCAGCTTAGGGAGGGACGGCACAGATACGCAGTATTTT. Translation gives CASSLGRDGTDTQYF.

The rearrangement links TRBV6-5 to TRBJ1-5; tentatively, D is TRBD1 (5 bases). CDR1 MNHEY and CDR2 SVGAGI come from the germline V gene. The CDR3 has 15 amino acids. V was trimmed by 6 bases and J by 0 bases, leaving 12 bases between them. As DNA, the CDR3 is TGTGCCAGCAGACCAACAGGAGATAGCAATCAGCCCCAGCATTTT. It is translated as CASRPTGDSNQPQHF.

This clone was recorded only once. This rearrangement joins TRBV11-3 to TRBJ2-1; a weak D match, TRBD2 (5 bases). V was trimmed by 0 bases and J by 5 bases, leaving 11 bases between them. CDR3 length: 15 residues. Germline V gene sequence: CDR1 SGHNT, CDR2 YENEEA. The CDR3 protein is CASSLEALVDNEQFF. In DNA form, the CDR3 reads TGTGCCAGCAGCTTAGAGGCACTAGTCGACAATGAGCAGTTCTTC.